This TCR gamma chain was captured by sequencing in a study of γδ T cells in repeated Plasmodium falciparum infection. TCRdb ran CATT on the multiplex PCR reads. Counted here are 30,000 or so gamma-chain clones, under 1.5% occurring once; the ten biggest clones make up roughly a fifth. The CDR3 length is 13 residues. Germline CDR1 is GITISATS and CDR2 is ISYDGTV (reference sequence). With V trimmed by 5 bases and J by 3 bases, 7 bases remained unmatched. Bulk repertoires came from Vgamma9/Vdelta2+ or Vdelta2-negative gammadelta T cells flow-sorted from PBMC. This clone was counted ten times or more. The source is a pool of human donors (malaria-infected and uninfected, not separated). Specimen: gamma-delta T cells from blood. The chain joins TRGV9 to TRGJ1 or TRGJ2. The CDR3, as DNA: TGTGCCTTGTGGGGTCCTTGTTATTATAAGAAACTCTTT. Its translation is CALWGPCYYKKLF.